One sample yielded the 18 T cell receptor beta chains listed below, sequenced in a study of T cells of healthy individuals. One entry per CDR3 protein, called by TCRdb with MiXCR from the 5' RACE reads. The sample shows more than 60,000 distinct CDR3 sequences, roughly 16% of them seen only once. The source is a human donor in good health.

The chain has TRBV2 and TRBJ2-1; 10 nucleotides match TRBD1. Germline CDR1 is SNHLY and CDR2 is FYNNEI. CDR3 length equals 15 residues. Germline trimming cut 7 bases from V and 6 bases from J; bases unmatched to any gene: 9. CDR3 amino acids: CASNRLRDRGNEQFF. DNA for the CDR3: TGTGCCAGCAACAGACTACGGGACAGGGGCAATGAGCAGTTCTTC.

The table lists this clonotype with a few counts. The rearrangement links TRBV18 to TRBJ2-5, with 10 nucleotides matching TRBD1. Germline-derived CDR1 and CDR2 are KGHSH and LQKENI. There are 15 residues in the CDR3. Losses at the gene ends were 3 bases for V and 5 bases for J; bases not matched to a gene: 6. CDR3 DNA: TGTGCCAGCTCACCGGGACAGGGGAAAGTTGAGACCCAGTACTTC. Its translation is CASSPGQGKVETQYF. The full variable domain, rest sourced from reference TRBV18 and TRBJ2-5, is NAGVMQNPRHLVRRRGQEARLRCSPMKGHSHVYWYRQLPEEGLKFMVYLQKENIIDESGMPKERFSAEFPKEGPSILRIQQVVRGDSAAYFCASSPGQGKVETQYFGPGTRLLVL.

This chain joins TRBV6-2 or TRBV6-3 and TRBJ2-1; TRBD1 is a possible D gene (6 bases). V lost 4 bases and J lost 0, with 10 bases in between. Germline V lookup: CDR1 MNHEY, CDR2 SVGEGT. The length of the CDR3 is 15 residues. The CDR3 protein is CASSSWDISYNEQFF. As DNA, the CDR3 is TGTGCCAGCAGTTCTTGGGACATCTCCTACAATGAGCAGTTCTTC.

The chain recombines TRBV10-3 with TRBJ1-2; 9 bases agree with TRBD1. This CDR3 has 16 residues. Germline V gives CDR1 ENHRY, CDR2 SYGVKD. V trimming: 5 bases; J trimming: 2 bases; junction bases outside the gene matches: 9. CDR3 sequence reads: CAISPPGGTGNYGYTF. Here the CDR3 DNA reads TGTGCCATCAGTCCACCCGGTGGGACAGGGAACTATGGCTACACCTTC.

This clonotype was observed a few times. CDR3 in amino acids: CASSQRTSGGTTDTQYF. CDR3 sequence (DNA): TGTGCCAGCAGCCAGAGGACTAGCGGGGGTACCACAGATACGCAGTATTTT. This chain joins TRBV3-1 and TRBJ2-3; 13 nucleotides line up with TRBD2. The CDR3 runs 17 residues. CDR1 is LGHDT, CDR2 YNNKEL, per germline (reference sequence). J lost 2 bases, V lost 3 bases, and 5 bases had no gene match.

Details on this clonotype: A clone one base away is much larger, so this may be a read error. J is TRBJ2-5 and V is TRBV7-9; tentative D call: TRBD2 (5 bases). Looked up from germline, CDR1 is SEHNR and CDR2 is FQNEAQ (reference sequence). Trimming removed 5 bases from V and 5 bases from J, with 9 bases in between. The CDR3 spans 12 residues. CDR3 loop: CASSPCGETQYF. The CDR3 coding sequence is TGTGCCAGCAGCCCCTGCGGGGAGACCCAGTACTTC.

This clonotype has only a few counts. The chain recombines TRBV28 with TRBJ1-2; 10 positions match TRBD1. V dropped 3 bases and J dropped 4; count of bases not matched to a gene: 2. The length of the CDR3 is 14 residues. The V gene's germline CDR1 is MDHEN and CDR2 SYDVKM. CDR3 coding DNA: TGTGCCAGCAGTTTCGGGACAGGGGTCTATGGCTACACCTTC. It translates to CASSFGTGVYGYTF.

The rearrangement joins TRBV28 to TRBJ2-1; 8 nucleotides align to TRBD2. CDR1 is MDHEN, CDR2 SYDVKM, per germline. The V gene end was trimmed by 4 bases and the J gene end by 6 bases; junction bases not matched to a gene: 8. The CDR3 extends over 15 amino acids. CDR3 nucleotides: TGTGCCAGCAGTTCCTACGGGGGGGCCTCCAATGAGCAGTTCTTC. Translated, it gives CASSSYGGASNEQFF.

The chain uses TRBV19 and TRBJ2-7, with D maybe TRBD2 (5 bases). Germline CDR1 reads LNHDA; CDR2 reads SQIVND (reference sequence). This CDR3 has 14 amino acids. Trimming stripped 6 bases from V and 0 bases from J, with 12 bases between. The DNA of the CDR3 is TGTGCCAGTAGGGACTCAGCACTCTCCTACGAGCAGTACTTC. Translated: CASRDSALSYEQYF.

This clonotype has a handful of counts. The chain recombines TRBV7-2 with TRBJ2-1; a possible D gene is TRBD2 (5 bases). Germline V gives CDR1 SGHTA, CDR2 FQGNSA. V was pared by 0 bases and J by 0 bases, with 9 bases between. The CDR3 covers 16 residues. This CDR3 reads CASSLAGGLSYNEQFF. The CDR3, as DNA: TGTGCCAGCAGCTTAGCCGGAGGACTCTCCTACAATGAGCAGTTCTTC.

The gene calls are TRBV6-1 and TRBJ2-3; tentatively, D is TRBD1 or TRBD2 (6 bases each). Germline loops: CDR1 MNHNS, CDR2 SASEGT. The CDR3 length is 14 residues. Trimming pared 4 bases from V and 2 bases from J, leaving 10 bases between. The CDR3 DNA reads TGTGCCAGCAGTGGGGGGGCTTTCACAGATACGCAGTATTTT. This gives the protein CASSGGAFTDTQYF.

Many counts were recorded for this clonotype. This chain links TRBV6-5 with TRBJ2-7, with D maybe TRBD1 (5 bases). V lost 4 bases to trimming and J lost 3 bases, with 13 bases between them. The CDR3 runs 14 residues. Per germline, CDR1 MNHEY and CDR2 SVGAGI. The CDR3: CASSSPGRDYEQYF. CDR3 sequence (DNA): TGTGCCAGCAGTTCTCCCGGCAGGGACTACGAGCAGTACTTC.

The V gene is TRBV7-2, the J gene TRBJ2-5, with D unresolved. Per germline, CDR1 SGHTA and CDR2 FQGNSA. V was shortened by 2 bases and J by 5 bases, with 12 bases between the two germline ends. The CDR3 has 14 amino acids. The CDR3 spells CASSLLGIFETQYF. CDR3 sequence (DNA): TGTGCCAGCAGCTTATTAGGGATCTTTGAGACCCAGTACTTC.

The CDR3 reads CASSRGIYGYTF. In DNA form, the CDR3 reads TGTGCCAGCAGCCGGGGCATCTATGGCTACACCTTC. V is TRBV9 and J is TRBJ1-2; maybe TRBD1 (5 bases). Germline CDR1 and CDR2: SGDLS and YYNGEE. The CDR3 is 12 amino acids. Between the trimmed V and J ends, which lost 4 bases and 4 bases, there was a span of 8 bases. Full variable domain (missing parts from reference TRBV9 and TRBJ1-2): DSGVTQTPKHLITATGQRVTLRCSPRSGDLSVYWYQQSLDQGLQFLIQYYNGEERAKGNILERFSAQQFPDLHSELNLSSLELGDSALYFCASSRGIYGYTFGSGTRLTVV.

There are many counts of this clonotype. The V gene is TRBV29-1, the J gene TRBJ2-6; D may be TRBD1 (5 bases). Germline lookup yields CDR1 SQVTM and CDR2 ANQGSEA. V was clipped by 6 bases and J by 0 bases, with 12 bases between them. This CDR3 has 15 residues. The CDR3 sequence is CSVDTDSSGANVLTF. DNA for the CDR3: TGCAGCGTGGACACCGATAGCTCTGGGGCCAACGTCCTGACTTTC.

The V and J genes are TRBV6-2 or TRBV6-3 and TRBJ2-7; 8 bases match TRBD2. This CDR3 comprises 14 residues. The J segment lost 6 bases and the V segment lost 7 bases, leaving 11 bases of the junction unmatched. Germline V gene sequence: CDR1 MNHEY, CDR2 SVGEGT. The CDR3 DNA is TGTGCCAGCACCACTGATCGGGAGGGCCGCGAGCAGTACTTC. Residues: CASTTDREGREQYF.

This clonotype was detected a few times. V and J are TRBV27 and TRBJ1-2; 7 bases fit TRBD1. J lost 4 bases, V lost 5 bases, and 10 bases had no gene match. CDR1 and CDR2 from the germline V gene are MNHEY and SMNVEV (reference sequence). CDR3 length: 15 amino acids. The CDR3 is CASSLSQGVGYGYTF. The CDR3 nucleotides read TGTGCCAGCAGTCTCAGTCAGGGGGTCGGCTATGGCTACACCTTC.

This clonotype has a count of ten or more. CDR3 sequence: CASSPGQGRNEQYF. The CDR3, as DNA: TGTGCCAGCAGTCCGGGACAGGGGAGGAACGAGCAGTACTTC. The chain uses TRBV12-3 or TRBV12-4 and TRBJ2-7; 10 bases are a match to TRBD1. J lost 5 bases, V lost 5 bases, and 6 bases had no gene match. The CDR3 spans 14 residues.